This TCR beta chain was recorded in a study of blood T cell repertoires in COVID-19 (dated by TCRdb to 2018 to 2020). Regarding the complete study: Samples covering the acute and convalescent phases of COVID-19 were provided by collaborators in the United States, Italy and Spain. The dataset comprised deeply sampled blood TCRbeta repertoires from subjects exposed to, actively infected with, or recovered from COVID-19. The material from the prospective study consisted of cDNA or gDNA derived from T cells, B-cell-depleted T cells, or PBMCs. Where available, HLA class I and class II types were obtained from metadata supplied by the sample provider rather than from assay-based typing. The repertoires were made available in a free public database intended to serve as a resource for research on the immune response to SARS-CoV-2. A de-identified subject ID, COVID-19 status, age in years and sex were almost always included in the sample metadata. Samples came from the ongoing ImmuneRACE study (first 160 participants) plus 1,254 subjects from 6 global collaborators. Results the study describes overall, beyond this receptor: The quantity of clinical and demographic metadata differed by source and by participant and was supplied without curation.

Collaborating institutions collected whole blood in K2EDTA tubes following their own protocols. For TCRbeta analysis, collaborator samples were shipped as frozen whole blood, as isolated PBMCs, or as DNA extracted from either sample type. The immunoSEQ Assay, a bias-controlled multiplex PCR, was used to amplify TCRbeta CDR3 regions from genomic DNA. Regarding the original processing steps: The number of nucleated cells in each sample was estimated from the amplification of reference gene primers within the assay. To quantify the absolute abundance of each unique TCRbeta CDR3 rearrangement, sequence reads were collapsed and filtered. For each sample, productive Simpson clonality was calculated by taking the square root of Simpson's diversity index across productive rearrangements. TCRdb provides this immuneACCESS table in a form limited to in-frame rearrangements. Some clones are lacking; in checked studies, under half of them reflect an unresolved V gene, and why the rest are absent is not known. V, J and clone size reflect that table, while D and trimming were determined from the DNA. This sample gives some 150,000 clones in total; about 86% of them show up just once. The ten most abundant clones make up over 8.5% of the sample.

With regard to this clone: The target of this receptor is not known. No base qualities exist here, and no much larger clone lies one base off it.

The cysteine opens and the phenylalanine closes a CDR3 of 15 amino acids. The CDR3 DNA has 45 bases and is translated from base 1. V has 7 bases trimmed and J has 4 bases trimmed; junction bases matching no gene number 9. The germline V gene (reference sequence) gives CDR1 as GTSNPN and CDR2 as SVGIG. Sequencing was done on a sample of peripheral blood. The source is a woman aged 45-60 years with active or convalescent COVID-19. This chain is built from TRBV30 and TRBJ2-1, with 11 bases aligning to TRBD2. For the CDR3, the sequence is CASIPTSGVYNEQFF. The DNA reads as follows: TGTGCCTCGATACCGACTAGCGGGGTTTACAATGAGCAGTTCTTC.